The next 26 T cell receptor beta chains were all read from a single sample in a study of CD8 T cells in ankylosing spondylitis. TCRdb used MiXCR to reprocess the 5' RACE reads, holding one entry per CDR3 protein. The repertoire includes 220,000 or so distinct CDR3 sequences, 10% of them detected once, and approximately 20% sits in the top ten. Sequenced: blood, either unsorted or a sorted T cell fraction (not recorded which). The receptors derive from a male donor with ankylosing spondylitis or in good health (not recorded which).

A remark on this clonotype: A much bigger clone sits one base away, suggesting this may be a read error. V usage is TRBV5-8 and J usage is TRBJ1-5; 7 nucleotides match TRBD1. Germline CDR1 reads SGHTS; CDR2 reads YDEGEE. The CDR3 totals 15 residues. J gave up 6 bases and V 4 bases, and 10 bases lay outside the gene matches. The CDR3 DNA follows: TGTGCCAGCAGCCCCGCGGTCCAGGGGGGTCAGCCCCAGCATTTT. Protein product: CASSPAVQGGQPQHF.

A few counts support this clonotype. This rearrangement joins TRBV7-3 to TRBJ2-1, with TRBD1 as a possible D gene (6 bases). CDR3 length equals 17 residues. Per the germline V gene, CDR1 is SGHTA and CDR2 is FQGTGA. Trimming removed 0 bases from V and 1 base from J, with 13 bases in between. The chain's CDR3 is CASSLTVPGVSYNEQFF. As DNA, the CDR3 is TGTGCCAGCAGCTTAACGGTCCCAGGGGTTTCCTACAATGAGCAGTTCTTC.

On this clonotype itself: A much larger clone lies one base from this, so it may be a read error. The V gene is TRBV5-1, the J gene TRBJ2-7, with a weak D call TRBD1 (6 bases). Trimming cost V 2 bases and J 4 bases, with 16 bases left between them. The germline CDR1 and CDR2 sequences are SGHRS and YFSETQ. This CDR3 is built from 15 residues. In DNA, the CDR3 is TGCGCCAGCAGCTTCGCACAGGGTGGTTTGTACGAGCAGTACTTC. This sequence encodes CASSFAQGGLYEQYF.

Ten or more counts support this clonotype. The chain's CDR3 is CSALGVGGSSYEQYF. The CDR3 DNA reads as TGCAGCGCCCTTGGCGTTGGGGGGAGCTCCTACGAGCAGTACTTC. The J gene is TRBJ2-7, the V gene TRBV29-1, with D tentatively TRBD2 (6 bases). The CDR3 loop spans 15 amino acids. V lost 7 bases to trimming and J lost 0 bases, with 19 bases between them. Looked up from germline, CDR1 is SQVTM and CDR2 is ANQGSEA.

This clonotype was counted only a few times. The rearrangement links TRBV7-2 to TRBJ2-7, with TRBD2 matching 15 bases. The CDR3 is 15 residues long. V shed 5 bases, J shed 4 bases, and the junction held 3 bases outside the gene matches. Germline CDR1 is SGHTA and CDR2 is FQGNSA. The CDR3 DNA is TGTGCCAGCAGCCTGGGACTAGCGGGGGGATACGAGCAGTACTTC. Protein: CASSLGLAGGYEQYF. Combining the CDR3 with reference TRBV7-2 and TRBJ2-7 gives the whole variable domain GAGVSQSPSNKVTEKGKDVELRCDPISGHTALYWYRQSLGQGLEFLIYFQGNSAPDKSGLPSDRFSAERTGGSVSTLTIQRTQQEDSAVYLCASSLGLAGGYEQYFGPGTRLTVT.

In this sample, this clonotype turned up many times. This sequence joins TRBV7-2 and TRBJ2-4; TRBD1 matches 8 bases. CDR3 size: 15 residues. CDR1 SGHTA and CDR2 FQGNSA come from the germline V gene. V shed 5 bases and J 0 bases; nucleotides not matched to a gene: 3. The CDR3 spells CASSGQGLAKNIQYF. CDR3 nucleotides: TGTGCCAGCAGCGGACAGGGTCTAGCCAAAAACATTCAGTACTTC.

There are many counts of this clonotype. This chain joins TRBV18 and TRBJ2-7; TRBD1 is a possible D gene (6 bases). CDR3 size: 14 residues. Germline CDR1 reads KGHSH; CDR2 reads LQKENI. Trimming stripped 3 bases from V and 6 bases from J, with 15 bases between. CDR3 loop: CASSPLTGLGEQYF. The CDR3 DNA reads TGTGCCAGCTCACCGTTGACAGGTTTGGGCGAGCAGTACTTC.

In this sample, this clonotype turned up a few times. V gene TRBV12-3 or TRBV12-4 combines with J gene TRBJ2-3, with a possible D match to TRBD2 (6 bases). This CDR3 spans 16 amino acids. Trimming removed 3 bases from V and 2 bases from J, with 15 bases in between. The CDR3 region has the DNA TGTGCCAGCAGTTTTACGCTAGCGAGGGACACAGATACGCAGTATTTT. Its translation is CASSFTLARDTDTQYF.

This clonotype occurred many times. The V gene is TRBV10-3, the J gene TRBJ2-7; 7 nucleotides line up with TRBD1. The CDR3 sequence is 15 residues long. Germline CDR1 and CDR2: ENHRY and SYGVKD. The J segment lost 3 bases and the V segment lost 8 bases, leaving 13 bases of the junction unmatched. CDR3 sequence (DNA): TGTGCCATCCGCGACTTGACAGGGTCGGTCTACGAGCAGTACTTC. It codes for CAIRDLTGSVYEQYF.

The chain recombines TRBV5-1 with TRBJ2-1; D is perhaps TRBD2 (7 bases). CDR1 is SGHRS and CDR2 is YFSETQ in the germline V gene. This CDR3 contains 14 residues. The ends were cut back, 1 base at V and 9 bases at J, with 14 bases in the middle. CDR3: CASSLSLGGGEQFF. For the CDR3, the DNA is TGCGCCAGCAGCTTGTCTTTGGGAGGGGGTGAGCAGTTCTTC.

This clonotype has at least ten counts. This chain uses TRBV20-1 with TRBJ2-3; 8 bases are a match to TRBD2. This CDR3 region has 14 residues. CDR1 is DFQATT and CDR2 is SNEGSKA in the germline V gene (reference sequence). Trimming took 3 bases from V and 2 from J; bases not matched to a gene: 4. Here the CDR3 reads CSARGGGYTDTQYF. For the CDR3, the DNA is TGCAGTGCTAGGGGCGGGGGGTACACAGATACGCAGTATTTT.

The table lists this clonotype with many counts. V and J are TRBV27 and TRBJ1-6, with D unresolved. V was pared by 5 bases and J by 14 bases, with 10 bases between. The germline CDR1 and CDR2 sequences are MNHEY and SMNVEV (reference sequence). The CDR3 is 11 residues long. In DNA, the CDR3 is TGTGCCAGCAGTCCCCTGTGGACCCTCCACTTT. Encoded protein: CASSPLWTLHF.

This clonotype was seen more than once but under ten times. The chain has TRBV5-1 and TRBJ1-2; 7 bases are a match to TRBD1. The CDR3 covers 14 residues. Germline assignment: CDR1 SGHRS and CDR2 YFSETQ. After removal of 3 bases from V and 6 bases from J, the junction contained 8 bases not matched to a gene. The CDR3 reads CASSWGDTGDGYTF. CDR3 nucleotides: TGCGCCAGCAGCTGGGGGGATACAGGGGATGGCTACACCTTC.

This clonotype occurred many times. The genes are TRBV5-1 and TRBJ2-1, with a tentative D call TRBD1 (5 bases). The germline CDR1 and CDR2 sequences are SGHRS and YFSETQ. V lost 3 bases, J lost 2 bases, and 15 bases lay in between. The CDR3 runs to 16 residues. CDR3 bases: TGCGCCAGCAGCTGGGGCTTCCTGGGGACCTACAATGAGCAGTTCTTC. Translation: CASSWGFLGTYNEQFF.

This clonotype was picked up many times. The chain carries TRBV29-1 and TRBJ2-2, with a tentative D call TRBD2 (7 bases). Trimming left V 6 bases short and J 6 bases short, with 26 bases between. The CDR3 loop spans 17 amino acids. In germline, CDR1 is SQVTM, CDR2 ANQGSEA. CDR3 DNA: TGCAGCGTGGGGGGGGTTCTAACAGGGAGGTACGCCGGGGAGCTGTTTTTT. Its translation: CSVGGVLTGRYAGELFF.

This clonotype was counted many times. The chain uses TRBV12-3 or TRBV12-4 and TRBJ1-1, with no clear D. The CDR3 spans 15 residues. The V end lost 3 bases, the J end lost 1 base, and 12 bases lay between the germline ends. CDR3 nucleotide sequence: TGTGCCAGCAGTTTTCACGGGTCCGGGAACACTGAAGCTTTCTTT. As protein: CASSFHGSGNTEAFF.

A note on this clonotype: A clone one base away is much larger, so this may be a read error. This sequence joins TRBV11-2 and TRBJ1-2, with 10 bases that match TRBD1. The CDR3 runs to 13 residues. Trimming removed 5 bases from V and 12 bases from J; junction bases left unmatched: 9. Germline lookup yields CDR1 SGHAT and CDR2 FQNNGV. CDR3 bases: TGTGCCAGCAGCCCGTGGACAGGGGGAGGCCACACCTTC. This translates into CASSPWTGGGHTF.

Turning to this clonotype: This may stem from a read error, because a much larger clone lies one nucleotide away. V usage is TRBV5-1 and J usage is TRBJ2-7; 8 nucleotides match TRBD1. The length of the CDR3 is 15 residues. CDR1 SGHRS and CDR2 YFSETQ come from the germline V gene. The CDR3 region has the DNA TGCGCCAGCAGCCTAAGGACAGGGAATACGTACGAGCAGTCCTTC. This sequence encodes CASSLRTGNTYEQSF.

This clonotype was seen at least ten times. The chain combines TRBV5-6 with TRBJ2-1; a weak D match, TRBD1 (5 bases). In germline, CDR1 is SGHDT, CDR2 YYEEEE. Trimming took 4 bases from V and 0 from J, leaving 17 bases between them. This CDR3 is built from 17 residues. The CDR3 sequence is CASSPQGGSSSYNEQFF. The DNA of the CDR3 is TGTGCCAGCAGCCCCCAGGGTGGGTCCTCCTCCTACAATGAGCAGTTCTTC.

The chain is built from TRBV3-1 and TRBJ2-1; D is possibly TRBD1 (7 bases). The length of the CDR3 is 16 residues. The ends were cut back, 3 bases at V and 9 bases at J, with 21 bases in the middle. From germline, CDR1 is LGHDT and CDR2 YNNKEL (reference sequence). CDR3 coding DNA: TGTGCCAGCAGCCATGCCCTGCCAGGGGGGCTGGGTGAGCAGTTCTTC. Translated, it gives CASSHALPGGLGEQFF.

This clonotype was seen only a few times. The chain joins TRBV6-1 to TRBJ2-7, with D perhaps TRBD2 (6 bases). V was pared by 8 bases and J by 6 bases, with 26 bases between. The CDR3 contains 16 residues. CDR1 and CDR2 (germline): MNHNS, SASEGT. CDR3: CASSRDPVGGWGEQYF. The CDR3, as DNA: TGTGCCAGCTCCCGAGACCCCGTGGGGGGATGGGGCGAGCAGTACTTC.

This clonotype turned up a few times. The gene calls are TRBV28 and TRBJ2-5, with 7 bases aligning to TRBD2. Losses at the gene ends were 6 bases for V and 5 bases for J; bases not matched to a gene: 6. CDR1 and CDR2 from the germline V gene are MDHEN and SYDVKM. The CDR3 spans 13 residues. CDR3 nucleotides: TGTGCCAGCAGGCGGGGGTTCCGGGAGACCCAGTACTTC. Translating it yields CASRRGFRETQYF.

The gene calls are TRBV11-2 and TRBJ2-1; 10 bases line up with TRBD2. CDR3 length: 17 amino acids. CDR1 and CDR2 from the germline V gene are SGHAT and FQNNGV. Unmatched junction bases numbered 9, after V lost 1 base and J lost 6 bases. As DNA, the CDR3 is TGTGCCAGCAGCTTAGTCCTTAAGCGGGGGGGATTCAATGAGCAGTTCTTC. Translation gives CASSLVLKRGGFNEQFF.

This clonotype was recorded many times. The chain is built from TRBV29-1 and TRBJ2-4; TRBD1 or TRBD2 may be the D gene (5 bases each). In germline, CDR1 is SQVTM, CDR2 ANQGSEA. V lost 6 bases to trimming and J lost 8 bases, with 14 bases between them. The CDR3 sequence is 12 residues long. The CDR3 sequence: CSVGPQGDIQYF. The CDR3 DNA follows: TGCAGCGTCGGGCCTCAGGGAGACATTCAGTACTTC.

This clonotype has at least ten counts. The rearrangement joins TRBV10-2 to TRBJ2-3; D gene uncertain. The CDR3 runs 14 residues. V was trimmed by 7 bases and J by 0 bases, leaving 11 bases between them. Germline CDR1 reads WSHSY; CDR2 reads SAAADI. The CDR3 DNA reads TGCGCCAGCACGCTACGCACTAGCACAGATACGCAGTATTTT. It is translated as CASTLRTSTDTQYF.

Many counts were recorded for this clonotype. The chain uses TRBV28 and TRBJ2-1, with TRBD2 matching over 7 bases. The germline CDR1 and CDR2 sequences are MDHEN and SYDVKM. The CDR3 is 18 amino acids. V was pared by 3 bases and J by 1 base, with 12 bases of the junction left unmatched. This CDR3 is CASSLGGAAGVSYNEQFF. CDR3 DNA: TGTGCCAGCAGTTTGGGCGGCGCTGCGGGGGTTTCCTACAATGAGCAGTTCTTC.